These T cell receptor beta chains were read from a single sample in a study of blood T cell repertoires in COVID-19. Measured with immunoSEQ multiplex PCR; TCRdb has only the in-frame clones, and not every one. Of approximately 120,000 clones in the sample, around 83% are singletons; the top ten hold roughly 4.5%. Sequences were obtained from peripheral blood. The receptors derive from a human donor in a cohort sampled during active COVID-19. Each CDR3 is given with its conserved first and last residue. The D gene is left open where the match is weak. Some rows have no size entry. The others give once, few or many, or a class for an expanded clone.

>TRBJ2-3|NA|TRBD1|TRBV6-2/TRBV6-3
TGTGCCAGCAGTGGGACAGCGGATTTCACAGATACGCAGTATTTT
CASSGTADFTDTQYF
>TRBJ2-7|NA|NA|TRBV3-1/TRBV3-2
TGTGCCAGCAGCCGAGAAACGGGACTTACCTCCTACGAGCAGTACTTC
CASSRETGLTSYEQYF
>TRBJ1-2|once|NA|TRBV7-9
TGTGCCAGCAGTTCCCGCGGGGGGGATCCTGGCTACACCTTC
CASSSRGGDPGYTF
>TRBJ1-2|NA|NA|TRBV19
TGTGCCTCCATGGGGGGGCGTGGGGGCTACACCTTC
CASMGGRGGYTF
>TRBJ1-5|NA|NA|TRBV2
TGTGCCAGCAGCCCTGGACAGCTAGACAATCAGCCCCAGCATTTT
CASSPGQLDNQPQHF
>TRBJ1-3|NA|NA|TRBV6-5
TGTGCCAGCAGTTACTCGGGGGGGCACACCATATATTTT
CASSYSGGHTIYF
>TRBJ1-6|once|TRBD1|TRBV3-1/TRBV3-2
TGTGCCAGCAGCCAAGATCGAGGACAGGGTTTTAGTAAGAGTGGTTCACCCCTCCACTTT
CASSQDRGQGFSKSGSPLHF
>TRBJ2-2|NA|TRBD2|TRBV5-4
TGTGCCAGCAGCTTGGGACTAGCCACCGGGGAGCTGTTTTTT
CASSLGLATGELFF
>TRBJ1-2|NA|NA|TRBV30
TGTGCCTGGAGTGTAATATTGGGCTCCTGGAACTATGGCTACACCTTC
CAWSVILGSWNYGYTF
>TRBJ2-2|NA|TRBD2|TRBV6-4
TGTGCCAGCAGCTCCGACGGGGGGTGGACCGGGGAGCTGTTTTTT
CASSSDGGWTGELFF
>TRBJ2-3|NA|TRBD1|TRBV6-4
TGTGCCAGCAGTGACTCGACCCAGGGGGCGGGAGATACGCAGTATTTT
CASSDSTQGAGDTQYF
>TRBJ1-1|NA|NA|TRBV7-9
TGTGCCAGCAGCTTGGGGGCGGGAGGGAACACTGAAGCTTTCTTT
CASSLGAGGNTEAFF
>TRBJ2-1|once|TRBD2|TRBV6-2/TRBV6-3
TGTGCCAGCAGTTATGAGGCTAGCGGGGTTGTCGATGAGCAGTTCTTC
CASSYEASGVVDEQFF
>TRBJ1-6|NA|NA|TRBV7-9
TGTGCCAGCAGCTTAGAGAGGGCCAATTCACCCCTCCACTTT
CASSLERANSPLHF
>TRBJ2-1|NA|TRBD2|TRBV19
TGTGCCAGTAGTATAAACCCCCCTTCGCGCGGGAGTACGAATGAGCAGTTCTTC
CASSINPPSRGSTNEQFF